The present TCR beta chain was sequenced within a study of CD8+CD57+ T cells in acquired aplastic anemia. Study overall: DNA recovered from sorted CD4+ and CD8+ cells had a mean of approximately 3 ug. Read counts for CD4+ cells (from healthy donors) averaged about 10.8 million. Study-wide results and caveats: Patients had roughly 30 CD8+ CDR3 sequences in common with controls (the shared set).

Using genomic DNA as the template, TCR beta VDJ and CDR3 profiling was carried out. Each CDR3 protein is one row after TCRdb ran MiXCR on the reads. The sample contains about 190,000 distinct CDR3 sequences, 54% of which appear only once. The CDR3 totals 17 residues. Trimming cost V 2 bases and J 4 bases; bases outside gene matches: 11. CDR1 DFQATT and CDR2 SNEGSKA come from the germline V gene (reference sequence). In the case of this clonotype: Its antigen is unknown.

The TCR was taken from a human donor in good health, serving as a control. Specimen: sorted CD4+, CD8+, or CD8+CD57+ T cells (not recorded which) from PBMCs. The J gene is TRBJ2-3, the V gene TRBV20-1; 11 positions match TRBD2. CDR3 amino acids: CSARPRGSGGAPDTQYF. CDR3 coding DNA: TGCAGTGCTAGACCGAGGGGTAGCGGGGGGGCGCCAGATACGCAGTATTTT.